The 14 T cell receptor beta chains below all came from one sample that was sequenced in a study of cytomegalovirus exposure and HLA in healthy donors. The PCR ran on 60 Vbeta and 13 Jbeta primers. Assay used: immunoSEQ multiplex PCR; TCRdb lists only in-frame clones, some missing. The data show 110,000 or so clones, roughly 79% seen once. Sequencing was done on a sample of PBMCs. Source of these receptors: a male donor in good health and CMV-seronegative.

The chain joins TRBV5-4 to TRBJ2-7; D perhaps matches TRBD2 (5 bases). This CDR3 spans 14 amino acids. Germline V gene sequence: CDR1 SGHNT, CDR2 YYREEE (reference sequence). The V gene lost 4 bases and the J gene lost 2 bases, with 13 bases spanning the gap. DNA for the CDR3: TGTGCCAGCAGCCCTCCCGGGATCCCCTACGAGCAGTACTTC. It is translated as CASSPPGIPYEQYF.

A single count supports this clone. This chain connects TRBV30 to TRBJ1-2; a possible D gene is TRBD1 (5 bases). Germline CDR1 is GTSNPN and CDR2 is SVGIG (reference sequence). The CDR3 spans 13 residues. V was pared by 4 bases and J by 2 bases, with 11 bases between. The CDR3 bases are TGTGCCTGGATACTGGGGGGGAACTATGGCTACACCTTC. Protein product: CAWILGGNYGYTF.

The chain links TRBV2 to TRBJ1-4; 9 bases agree with TRBD1. Germline CDR1 SNHLY, CDR2 FYNNEI. The trim removed 8 bases at V and 7 bases at J, leaving 14 bases unmatched. The CDR3 totals 16 residues. CDR3 residues: CASRDRDSLVGEKLFF. Written as DNA, the CDR3 is TGTGCCAGCCGGGACAGGGACTCCCTGGTTGGTGAAAAACTGTTTTTT.

The chain links TRBV2 to TRBJ1-5, with 7 nucleotides matching TRBD1. Germline V gene sequence: CDR1 SNHLY, CDR2 FYNNEI. With 6 bases clipped from V and 5 bases from J, the junction kept 13 bases outside the gene matches. The CDR3 has 16 amino acids. As DNA, the CDR3 is TGTGCCAGCAGCTTACAACCGGGACAGATATATCAGCCCCAGCATTTT. The encoded protein is CASSLQPGQIYQPQHF.

This chain uses TRBV6-1 with TRBJ1-2, with a possible D match to TRBD1 (5 bases). Per the germline V gene, CDR1 is MNHNS and CDR2 is SASEGT. V was trimmed by 3 bases and J by 4 bases, leaving 15 bases between them. CDR3 length: 15 residues. The CDR3 spells CASSETYRKIYGYTF. Here the CDR3 DNA reads TGTGCCAGCAGTGAGACCTACAGGAAAATCTATGGCTACACCTTC.

The gene calls are TRBV11-2 and TRBJ2-1; 7 nucleotides match TRBD2. Germline V gene lookup returns CDR1 SGHAT and CDR2 FQNNGV. This CDR3 spans 13 amino acids. With V trimmed by 5 bases and J by 7 bases, 5 bases remained unmatched. CDR3 in DNA: TGTGCCAGCAGCACGGGACTACTAAATGAGCAGTTCTTC. It translates to CASSTGLLNEQFF.

The rearrangement joins TRBV6-1 to TRBJ2-1, with TRBD2 matching over 11 bases. The CDR3 is made up of 17 amino acids. Germline V CDR1 and CDR2: MNHNS, SASEGT. Trimming took 4 bases from V and 7 from J; bases not matched to a gene: 12. The CDR3 is CASSVLPTSGSGNEQFF. CDR3 nucleotide sequence: TGTGCCAGCAGTGTCCTCCCTACTAGCGGGAGTGGTAATGAGCAGTTCTTC.

The chain joins TRBV20-1 to TRBJ2-1; D unclear. The CDR3 length is 11 residues. Germline lookup yields CDR1 DFQATT and CDR2 SNEGSKA (reference sequence). V was clipped by 0 bases and J by 10 bases, with 7 bases between them. The CDR3 nucleotides read TGCAGTGCTAGAGATCTACGAGAGCAGTTCTTC. Its protein product is CSARDLREQFF.

The chain joins TRBV20-1 to TRBJ2-7; D is possibly TRBD1 (6 bases). The CDR3 contains 10 residues. Trimming removed 5 bases at V and 5 bases at J, with 7 bases between. Germline lookup yields CDR1 DFQATT and CDR2 SNEGSKA (reference sequence). CDR3 in DNA: TGCAGTGCTGGGGGCGACGAGCAGTACTTC. It encodes CSAGGDEQYF.

The chain combines TRBV5-8 with TRBJ1-6; unclear D gene. The CDR3 has 16 amino acids. V gave up 4 bases and J gave up 0 bases, with 11 bases separating them. Germline-derived CDR1 and CDR2 are SGHTS and YDEGEE. CDR3 coding DNA: TGTGCCAGCAGCCCGGGTCGAAGCTCCTATAATTCACCCCTCCACTTT. Its translation is CASSPGRSSYNSPLHF.

V usage is TRBV29-1 and J usage is TRBJ2-5; D is uncertain. V lost 4 bases and J lost 5, with 5 bases in between. The CDR3 is made up of 10 amino acids. Germline CDR1 and CDR2: SQVTM and ANQGSEA. The DNA for the CDR3 is TGCAGCGTTGTACAGGAGACCCAGTACTTC. Amino acids: CSVVQETQYF.

This clone was seen a handful of times. This sequence joins TRBV29-1 and TRBJ1-1, with TRBD1 identical over 8 bases. Germline-derived CDR1 and CDR2 are SQVTM and ANQGSEA. The CDR3 runs to 14 residues. J lost 2 bases, V lost 4 bases, and 6 bases had no gene match. The CDR3 loop reads CSVARTGSNTEAFF. The CDR3 nucleotides are TGCAGCGTTGCCCGGACAGGGTCTAACACTGAAGCTTTCTTT. The variable domain in full, completed from reference TRBV29-1 and TRBJ1-1, reads SAVISQKPSRDICQRGTSLTIQCQVDSQVTMMFWYRQQPGQSLTLIATANQGSEATYESGFVIDKFPISRPNLTFSTLTVSNMSPEDSSIYLCSVARTGSNTEAFFGQGTRLTVV.

The chain has TRBV18 and TRBJ1-5, with TRBD1 matching 7 bases. The CDR3 runs 16 residues. Germline V CDR1 and CDR2: KGHSH, LQKENI. The ends lost 3 bases at V and 3 bases at J; junction bases unmatched: 8. The CDR3, as DNA: TGTGCCAGCTCACCTGACAGGGCCGGCGACAATCAGCCCCAGCATTTT. The encoded protein is CASSPDRAGDNQPQHF. The full variable domain, in which reference TRBV18 and TRBJ1-5 provide the parts outside the CDR3, is NAGVMQNPRHLVRRRGQEARLRCSPMKGHSHVYWYRQLPEEGLKFMVYLQKENIIDESGMPKERFSAEFPKEGPSILRIQQVVRGDSAAYFCASSPDRAGDNQPQHFGDGTRLSIL.

This chain uses TRBV14 with TRBJ2-7, with no clear D. The CDR3 contains 16 residues. Germline V CDR1 and CDR2: SGHDN, FVKESK. Trimming took off 4 bases at V and 0 bases at J, with 16 bases between the two ends. The CDR3 sequence is CASSLGRVRLSYEQYF. CDR3 coding DNA: TGTGCCAGCAGCCTAGGCCGGGTAAGGCTCTCCTACGAGCAGTACTTC.